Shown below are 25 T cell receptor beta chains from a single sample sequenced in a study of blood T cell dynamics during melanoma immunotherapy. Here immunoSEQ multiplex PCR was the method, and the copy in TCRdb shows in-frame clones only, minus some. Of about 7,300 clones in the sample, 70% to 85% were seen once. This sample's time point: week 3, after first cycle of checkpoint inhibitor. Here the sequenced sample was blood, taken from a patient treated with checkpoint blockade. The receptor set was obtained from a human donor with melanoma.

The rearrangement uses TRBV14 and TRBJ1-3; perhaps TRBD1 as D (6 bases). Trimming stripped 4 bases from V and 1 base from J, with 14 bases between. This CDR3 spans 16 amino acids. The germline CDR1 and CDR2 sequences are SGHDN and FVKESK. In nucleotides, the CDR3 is TGTGCCAGCAGCCCCAGAGGGGGTGTGTCTGGAAACACCATATATTTT. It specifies CASSPRGGVSGNTIYF.

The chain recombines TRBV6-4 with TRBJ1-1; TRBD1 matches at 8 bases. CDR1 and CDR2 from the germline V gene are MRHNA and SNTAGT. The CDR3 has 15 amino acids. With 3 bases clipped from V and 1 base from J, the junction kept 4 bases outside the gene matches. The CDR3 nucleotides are TGTGCCAGCAGTGAGACAGGGGACCCGAACACTGAAGCTTTCTTT. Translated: CASSETGDPNTEAFF.

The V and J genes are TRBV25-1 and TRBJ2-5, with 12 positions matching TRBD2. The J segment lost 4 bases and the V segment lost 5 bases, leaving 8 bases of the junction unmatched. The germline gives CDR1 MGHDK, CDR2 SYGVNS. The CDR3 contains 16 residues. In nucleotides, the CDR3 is TGTGCCAGCAGTTCCAGGACTAGCGGGAATGCAGAGACCCAGTACTTC. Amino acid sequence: CASSSRTSGNAETQYF.

The CDR3 spells CASSIEGVADEQFF. DNA of the CDR3: TGTGCCAGTAGTATAGAGGGCGTGGCTGATGAGCAGTTCTTC. The chain recombines TRBV19 with TRBJ2-1; D is uncertain. This CDR3 spans 14 amino acids. CDR1 is LNHDA and CDR2 is SQIVND in the germline V gene (reference sequence). Trimming pared 0 bases from V and 8 bases from J, leaving 11 bases between.

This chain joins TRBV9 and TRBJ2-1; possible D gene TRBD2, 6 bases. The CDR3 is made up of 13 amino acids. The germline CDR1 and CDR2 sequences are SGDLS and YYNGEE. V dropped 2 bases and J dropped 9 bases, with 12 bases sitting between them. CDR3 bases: TGTGCCAGCAGCGTTCTAGTCGGGAGTGAGCAGTTCTTC. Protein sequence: CASSVLVGSEQFF.

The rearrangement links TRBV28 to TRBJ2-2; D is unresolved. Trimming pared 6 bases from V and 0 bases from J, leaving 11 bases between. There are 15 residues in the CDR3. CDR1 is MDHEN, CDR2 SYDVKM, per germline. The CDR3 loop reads CASSQPPSNTGELFF. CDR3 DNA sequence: TGTGCCAGCAGCCAACCCCCCTCGAACACCGGGGAGCTGTTTTTT.

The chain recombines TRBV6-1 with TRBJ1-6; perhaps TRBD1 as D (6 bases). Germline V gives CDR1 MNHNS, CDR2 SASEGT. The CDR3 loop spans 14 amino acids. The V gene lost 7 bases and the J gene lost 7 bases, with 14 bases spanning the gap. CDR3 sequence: CASTKGQLNSPLHF. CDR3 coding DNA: TGTGCCAGCACCAAAGGACAGTTGAATTCACCCCTCCACTTT.

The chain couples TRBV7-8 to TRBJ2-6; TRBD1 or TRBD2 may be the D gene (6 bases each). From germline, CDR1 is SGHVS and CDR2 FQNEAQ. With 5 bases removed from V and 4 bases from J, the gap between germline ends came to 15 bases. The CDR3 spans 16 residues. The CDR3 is CASSPDPGAGANVLTF. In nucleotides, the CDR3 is TGTGCCAGCAGCCCCGACCCGGGGGCCGGGGCCAACGTCCTGACTTTC.

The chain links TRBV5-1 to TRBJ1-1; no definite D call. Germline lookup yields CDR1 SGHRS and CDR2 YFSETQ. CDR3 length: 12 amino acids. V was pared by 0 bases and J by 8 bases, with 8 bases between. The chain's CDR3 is CASSLGREEAFF. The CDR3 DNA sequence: TGCGCCAGCAGCTTGGGTAGGGAGGAAGCTTTCTTT.

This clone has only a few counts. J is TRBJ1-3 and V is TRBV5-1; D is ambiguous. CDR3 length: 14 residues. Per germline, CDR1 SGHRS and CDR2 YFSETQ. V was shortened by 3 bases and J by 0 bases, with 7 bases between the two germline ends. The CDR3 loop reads CASSSGSSGNTIYF. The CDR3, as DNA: TGCGCCAGCAGCTCAGGAAGCTCTGGAAACACCATATATTTT.

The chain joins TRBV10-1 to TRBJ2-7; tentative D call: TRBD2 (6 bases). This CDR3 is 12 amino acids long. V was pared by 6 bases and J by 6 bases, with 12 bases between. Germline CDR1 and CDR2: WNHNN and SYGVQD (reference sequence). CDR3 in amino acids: CASSRGSSEQYF. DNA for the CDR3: TGCGCCAGCAGCCGGGGGTCGAGCGAGCAGTACTTC.

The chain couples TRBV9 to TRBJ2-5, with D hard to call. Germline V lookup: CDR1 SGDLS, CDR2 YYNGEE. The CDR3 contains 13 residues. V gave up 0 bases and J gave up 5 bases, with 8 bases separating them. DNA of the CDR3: TGTGCCAGCAGCGTAGAGCCAGCGGAGACCCAGTACTTC. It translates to CASSVEPAETQYF.

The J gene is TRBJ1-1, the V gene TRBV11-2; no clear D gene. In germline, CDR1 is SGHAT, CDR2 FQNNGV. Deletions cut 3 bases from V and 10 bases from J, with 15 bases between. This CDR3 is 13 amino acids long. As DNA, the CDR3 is TGTGCCAGCAGCTTGGCGGGCAGCCGGGGAGCTTTCTTT. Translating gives CASSLAGSRGAFF.

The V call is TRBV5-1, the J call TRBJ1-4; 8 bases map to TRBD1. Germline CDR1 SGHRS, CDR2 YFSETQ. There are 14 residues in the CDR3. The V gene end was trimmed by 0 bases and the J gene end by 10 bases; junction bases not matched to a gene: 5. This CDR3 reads CASSLDSDRAKLFF. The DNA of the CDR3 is TGCGCCAGCAGCTTGGATTCGGACAGGGCAAAACTGTTTTTT.

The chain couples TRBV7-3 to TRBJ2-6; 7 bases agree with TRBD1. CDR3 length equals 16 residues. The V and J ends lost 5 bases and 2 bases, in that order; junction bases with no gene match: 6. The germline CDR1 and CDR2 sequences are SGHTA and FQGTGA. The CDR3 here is CASSQPTGAGANVLTF. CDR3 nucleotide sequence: TGTGCCAGCAGCCAACCTACAGGGGCTGGGGCCAACGTCCTGACTTTC. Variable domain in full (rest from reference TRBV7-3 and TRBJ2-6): GAGVSQTPSNKVTEKGKYVELRCDPISGHTALYWYRQSLGQGPEFLIYFQGTGAADDSGLPNDRFFAVRPEGSVSTLKIQRTERGDSAVYLCASSQPTGAGANVLTFGAGSRLTVL.

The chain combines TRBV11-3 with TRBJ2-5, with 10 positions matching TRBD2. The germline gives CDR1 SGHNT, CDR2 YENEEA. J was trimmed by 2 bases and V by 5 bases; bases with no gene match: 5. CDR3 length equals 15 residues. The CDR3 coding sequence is TGTGCCAGCAGCGATTCAGCGGGGGGGCAAGAGACCCAGTACTTC. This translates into CASSDSAGGQETQYF.

The CDR3 sequence: CASSTGPNQPQHF. The CDR3 nucleotides are TGTGCCAGCAGTACAGGCCCAAATCAGCCCCAGCATTTT. The chain recombines TRBV6-5 with TRBJ1-5, with D possibly being TRBD1 (5 bases). Between the trimmed V and J ends, which lost 5 bases and 4 bases, there was a span of 9 bases. The CDR3 spans 13 residues. Germline V gene data show CDR1 as MNHEY and CDR2 as SVGAGI.

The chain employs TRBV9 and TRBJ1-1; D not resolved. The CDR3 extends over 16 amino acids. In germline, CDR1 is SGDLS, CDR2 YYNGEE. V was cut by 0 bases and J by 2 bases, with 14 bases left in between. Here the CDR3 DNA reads TGTGCCAGCAGCGTAGAGAGGTCACACTCCAACACTGAAGCTTTCTTT. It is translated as CASSVERSHSNTEAFF. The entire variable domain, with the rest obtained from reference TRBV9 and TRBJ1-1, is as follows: DSGVTQTPKHLITATGQRVTLRCSPRSGDLSVYWYQQSLDQGLQFLIQYYNGEERAKGNILERFSAQQFPDLHSELNLSSLELGDSALYFCASSVERSHSNTEAFFGQGTRLTVV.

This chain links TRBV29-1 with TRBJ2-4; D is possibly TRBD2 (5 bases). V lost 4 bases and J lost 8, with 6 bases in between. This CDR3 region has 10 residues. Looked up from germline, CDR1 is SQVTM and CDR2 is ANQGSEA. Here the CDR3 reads CSVVRDIQYF. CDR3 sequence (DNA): TGCAGCGTTGTGAGGGACATTCAGTACTTC.

This CDR3 is CATSRDGGNNEQFF. CDR3 DNA sequence: TGTGCCACCAGCAGAGATGGGGGAAACAATGAGCAGTTCTTC. The rearrangement uses TRBV15 and TRBJ2-1; the D gene could be TRBD1 or TRBD2 (5 bases each). CDR3 length equals 14 residues. CDR1 and CDR2 from the germline V gene are LNHNV and YYDKDF (reference sequence). Trimming removed 0 bases at V and 5 bases at J, with 8 bases between. Looking up the rest from reference TRBV15 and TRBJ2-1 gives the full variable domain: DAMVIQNPRYQVTQFGKPVTLSCSQTLNHNVMYWYQQKSSQAPKLLFHYYDKDFNNEADTPDNFQSRRPNTSFCFLDIRSPGLGDTAMYLCATSRDGGNNEQFFGPGTRLTVL.

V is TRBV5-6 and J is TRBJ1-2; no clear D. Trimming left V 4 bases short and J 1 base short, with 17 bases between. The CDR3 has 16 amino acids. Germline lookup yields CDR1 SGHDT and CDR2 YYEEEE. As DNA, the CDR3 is TGTGCCAGCAGCCCCCTACAGAGTAGCCTTAACTATGGCTACACCTTC. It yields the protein CASSPLQSSLNYGYTF.

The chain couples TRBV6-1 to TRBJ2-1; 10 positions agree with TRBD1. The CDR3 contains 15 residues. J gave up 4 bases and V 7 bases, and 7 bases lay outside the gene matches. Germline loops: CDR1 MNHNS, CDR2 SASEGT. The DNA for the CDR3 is TGTGCCAGCACCGCCGGACAGGGGGTTTACAATGAGCAGTTCTTC. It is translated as CASTAGQGVYNEQFF.

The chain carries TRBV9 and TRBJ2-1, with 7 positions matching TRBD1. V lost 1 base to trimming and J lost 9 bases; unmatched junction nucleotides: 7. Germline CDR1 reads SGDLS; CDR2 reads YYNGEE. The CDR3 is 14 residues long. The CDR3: CASSVYTGASEQFF. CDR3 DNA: TGTGCCAGCAGCGTATACACAGGGGCAAGTGAGCAGTTCTTC.

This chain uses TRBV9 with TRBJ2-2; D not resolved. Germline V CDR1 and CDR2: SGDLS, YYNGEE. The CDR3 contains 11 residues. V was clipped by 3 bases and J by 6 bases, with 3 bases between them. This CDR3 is CASSGPGELFF. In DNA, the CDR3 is TGTGCCAGCAGCGGGCCCGGGGAGCTGTTTTTT.

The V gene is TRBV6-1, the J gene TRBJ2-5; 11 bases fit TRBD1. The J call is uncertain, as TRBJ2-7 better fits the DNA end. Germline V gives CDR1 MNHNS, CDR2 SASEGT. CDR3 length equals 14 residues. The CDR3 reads CASSSGQGGYEQYF. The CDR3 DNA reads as TGTGCCAGCAGTTCGGGACAGGGGGGCTACGAGCAGTACTTC.